This T cell receptor (beta chain) stems from a study of Ad26.COV2.S vaccination and SARS-CoV-2 variants (dated by TCRdb to about 2021). With regard to the full study: Donors in the vaccine arm were drawn from COV1001, a phase I-IIa trial of Ad26.COV2.S in healthy adults that was multicentre, randomized, double-blind and placebo-controlled. Throughout the experiments and outcome assessment, investigators stayed blinded to trial group allocation. TCRbeta repertoire sequencing served as the tool for gauging how specific and how broad the SARS-CoV-2-reactive T cell receptors were following Ad26.COV2.S vaccination. Ad26.COV2.S was administered intramuscularly at 5 x 10^10 or 1 x 10^11 viral particles, either as a single shot or as two shots given 56 days apart. The TCR-sequenced set comprised around 30 samples: some 20 Ad26.COV2.S vaccine recipients, 5 placebo recipients and 8 SARS-CoV-2 convalescent individuals. Trial participants were randomized into five groups of five, in which low-dose or high-dose Ad26.COV2.S was given once or twice, or placebo was given on both occasions. Results the study describes overall, beyond this receptor: After vaccination, substantial breadth of spike-specific CD8+ and CD4+ T cell responses was reported. Compared with placebo recipients, Ad26.COV2.S recipients showed higher spike-specific TCR breadth (P = 0.0014). Vaccine and placebo recipients had comparable non-spike TCR breadth, which fits with the vaccine containing only spike. Comparing responses between vaccine doses or regimens was not something the study was powered to do. The authors noted that total T cell responses may have been underestimated by the TCR breadth and depth analyses.

A remark on this clone: Its specific antigen is unknown. No per-base quality is available; no much larger clone lies one base away.

Looking up the germline V gene yields CDR1 MGHRA and CDR2 YSYEKL. CDR3 length: 13 amino acids, cysteine to phenylalanine. Only CDR3 DNA remains: 39 bases, in frame from the first base. Trimming removed 4 bases from V and 5 bases from J, leaving 11 bases between the germline ends. Taken with the paper, the label for treatment or condition translates to: roughly 19 received Ad26.COV2.S at low or high dose, single or two shots; several received placebo; per-sample allocation not given. Repertoires of vaccine and placebo recipients were sequenced from samples collected on day 63 after the first injection. Between 29 July and 7 August 2020, Cohort 1b enrolled around 24 adults aged 18-55 years at one site in Boston, USA. Ad26.COV2.S was a replication-incompetent adenovirus type 26 vector that expressed a prefusion-stabilized SARS-CoV-2 spike protein derived from the original Wuhan strain. TCRbeta CDR3 regions were sequenced with the immunoSEQ Assay. After extraction, genomic DNA underwent amplification by bias-controlled multiplex PCR, followed by high-throughput sequencing. Concerning the study's data processing: To quantify the absolute abundance of every unique TCRbeta CDR3 region, sequences were collapsed and filtered. Usable DNA was measured by amplifying reference genes present in all nucleated cells, and TCRbeta template counts were normalized to that usable DNA to estimate T cell fraction. Repertoire TCRs were annotated as SARS-CoV-2-specific by exact matching of V gene, CDR3 amino acid sequence and J gene to a known reactive TCR set. MIRA supplied the reference SARS-CoV-2 TCR set, which was filtered for enrichment in COVID-19-positive ImmuneCODE repertoires so that public or cross-reactive TCRs were removed. Using the MIRA antigens, annotated TCRs were further analysed by specific ORF or by position within an ORF. Breadth was defined as the number of annotated unique rearrangements divided by the total number of unique productive rearrangements, and depth was defined as the summed frequency of the annotated unique rearrangements. TCR breadth was compared between groups using two-sided Wilcoxon rank-sum tests. TCRdb took this table from immuneACCESS and kept in-frame rearrangements with V and J called. Such tables lack part of the clones; where checked against another copy, unresolved V genes explain under half of the gap, and the rest is unexplained. The V and J calls and clone size are taken from that table; D and trimming were inferred from the DNA. This sample holds over 400,000 clones; 90% were observed only once. The ten top clones hold around 4.5% of the sample.

The rearrangement joined TRBV4-1 to TRBJ1-2, with no reliable assignment of the D segment. The sequencing used peripheral blood, collected in a trial of Ad26.COV2.S vaccine versus placebo. This clonotype was sampled from a person between 18 and 60 years old who received the Ad26.COV2.S COVID-19 vaccine or a placebo. The DNA is TGCGCCAGCAGCCCAAGGTTAGGGTATGGCTACACCTTC. It encodes CASSPRLGYGYTF.